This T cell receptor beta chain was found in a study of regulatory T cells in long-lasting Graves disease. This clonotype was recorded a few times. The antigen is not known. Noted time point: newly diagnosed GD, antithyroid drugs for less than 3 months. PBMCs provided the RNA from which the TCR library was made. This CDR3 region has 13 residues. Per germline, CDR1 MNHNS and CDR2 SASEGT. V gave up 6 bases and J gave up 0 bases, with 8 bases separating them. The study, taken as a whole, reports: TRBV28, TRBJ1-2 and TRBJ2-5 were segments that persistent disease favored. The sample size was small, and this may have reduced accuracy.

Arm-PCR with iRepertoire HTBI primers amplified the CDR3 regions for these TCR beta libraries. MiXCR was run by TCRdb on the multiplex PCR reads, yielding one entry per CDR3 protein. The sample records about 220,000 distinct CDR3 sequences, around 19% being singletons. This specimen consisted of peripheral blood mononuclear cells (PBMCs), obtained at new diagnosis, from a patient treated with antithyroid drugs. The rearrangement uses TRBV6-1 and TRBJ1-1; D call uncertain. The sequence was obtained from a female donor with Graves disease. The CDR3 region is CASRLTMNTEAFF. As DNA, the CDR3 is TGTGCCAGCAGACTGACAATGAACACTGAAGCTTTCTTT.